The present entry profiles one T cell receptor (beta chain) with its context. The data stem from a study of T cell changes during pregnancy in multiple sclerosis. CDR1 is SGHDT and CDR2 is YYEEEE in the germline V gene. The V segment lost 1 base and the J segment 3 bases; nucleotides outside the gene matches: 12. CDR3 length: 17 amino acids. Assay used: immunoSEQ multiplex PCR; TCRdb lists only in-frame clones, some missing. The sample records around 20,000 clones, 91% being singletons. This clonotype originated in a female donor in good health, enrolled as a control in a pregnancy study. This chain links TRBV5-6 with TRBJ1-1, with 7 bases fitting TRBD1. The sequencing here drew on CD4+ T cells from peripheral blood mononuclear cells, taken in the third trimester of pregnancy. CDR3 coding DNA: TGTGCCAGCAGCTTGTCATATTCCGACAGGGTACACACTGAAGCTTTCTTT. Residues: CASSLSYSDRVHTEAFF. Combining the CDR3 with reference TRBV5-6 and TRBJ1-1 gives the whole variable domain DAGVTQSPTHLIKTRGQQVTLRCSPKSGHDTVSWYQQALGQGPQFIFQYYEEEERQRGNFPDRFSGHQFPNYSSELNVNALLLGDSALYLCASSLSYSDRVHTEAFFGQGTRLTVV.